The 9 T cell receptor beta chains reported below all come from one sample, sequenced in a study of blood T cells in healthy people across ages. It was with a sample-barcoded 5' primer and a J-beta primer mix that a second PCR of about 6 to 11 cycles was run. Using its own MiXCR run on the 5' RACE reads, TCRdb lists one record per CDR3 protein. The data show around 820,000 distinct CDR3 sequences, 20% to 30% seen once. This same sample was also part of a study on T cells of mothers and their children.

Sequenced sample: blood. The receptors stem from a boy younger than 18 in good health.

This clonotype was seen only a few times. The genes are TRBV7-9 and TRBJ2-5; 13 bases are shared with TRBD2. The end of the DNA fits TRBJ2-1 better, so the J call may be wrong. CDR3 length equals 16 residues. Germline V CDR1 and CDR2: SEHNR, FQNEAQ (reference sequence). This CDR3 is CASSPRLAGGYNEQFF. CDR3 in DNA: TGTGCCAGCAGCCCCAGACTAGCGGGGGGCTACAATGAGCAGTTCTTC.

V and J are TRBV20-1 and TRBJ2-4, with D perhaps matching TRBD1 or TRBD2 (5 bases each). Per the germline V gene, CDR1 is DFQATT and CDR2 is SNEGSKA (reference sequence). V lost 5 bases and J lost 6, with 11 bases in between. The CDR3 loop spans 12 amino acids. CDR3 nucleotides: TGCAGTGCTGGGGACCGGGGAAACATTCAGTACTTC. Protein sequence: CSAGDRGNIQYF.

The sample holds a few counts of this clonotype. This chain joins TRBV15 and TRBJ2-7; D may be TRBD1 or TRBD2 (5 bases each). CDR1 is LNHNV, CDR2 YYDKDF, per germline (reference sequence). V lost 5 bases and J lost 7, with 18 bases in between. The CDR3 has 14 amino acids. This chain's CDR3 is CATSLPGARREQYF. CDR3 DNA sequence: TGTGCCACCAGCCTTCCCGGGGCCCGGAGGGAGCAGTACTTC.

This clonotype was found a few times. The chain recombines TRBV7-9 with TRBJ2-3; 10 bases fit TRBD1. V was pared by 6 bases and J by 5 bases, with 8 bases of the junction left unmatched. CDR3 size: 15 residues. The germline gives CDR1 SEHNR, CDR2 FQNEAQ (reference sequence). The CDR3 region is CASSFRQGARDTQYF. CDR3 DNA: TGTGCCAGCAGTTTCAGACAGGGGGCGAGAGATACGCAGTATTTT.

This clonotype was detected ten times or more. The rearrangement uses TRBV28 and TRBJ2-5, with 8 bases fitting TRBD2. Germline CDR1 is MDHEN and CDR2 is SYDVKM. Losses at the gene ends were 4 bases for V and 0 bases for J; bases not matched to a gene: 10. This CDR3 has 17 residues. The CDR3, as DNA: TGTGCCAGCAGTTCCACCTCACTAGCGGCGTACCAAGAGACCCAGTACTTC. This gives the protein CASSSTSLAAYQETQYF.

In this sample, this clonotype turned up many times. V gene TRBV18 combines with J gene TRBJ2-5; D ambiguous. This CDR3 is built from 11 residues. V was clipped by 8 bases and J by 3 bases, with 7 bases between them. Germline V gene lookup returns CDR1 KGHSH and CDR2 LQKENI. The CDR3: CASSQEETQYF. CDR3 DNA: TGTGCCAGCAGCCAAGAAGAGACCCAGTACTTC.

This clonotype occurred many times. V is TRBV7-9 and J is TRBJ2-7, with 7 bases lining up with TRBD1. CDR1 and CDR2 (germline): SEHNR, FQNEAQ (reference sequence). The CDR3 has 13 residues. V gave up 4 bases and J gave up 2 bases; unmatched junction bases: 2. The CDR3 reads CASSYQGAYEQYF. The CDR3 DNA sequence: TGTGCCAGCAGCTACCAGGGGGCCTACGAGCAGTACTTC.

In regard to this clonotype: One junction end does not reproduce the germline sequence, and a read error may be involved. The chain uses TRBV27 and TRBJ1-3; no clear D. The CDR3 covers 13 residues. Germline V gene lookup returns CDR1 MNHEY and CDR2 SMNVEV (reference sequence). This chain's CDR3 is CASSAHSGSTIYF. The CDR3 DNA sequence: TGTGCCAGCAGTGCCCACTCTGGAAGCACCATATATTTT.

The chain has TRBV9 and TRBJ2-4, with 9 bases fitting TRBD1. The CDR3 runs to 14 residues. J was trimmed by 9 bases and V by 4 bases; bases with no gene match: 8. Germline CDR1 SGDLS, CDR2 YYNGEE. CDR3 coding DNA: TGTGCCAGCAGCCCCCAGACAGGGGGGGGCATTCAGTACTTC. It is translated as CASSPQTGGGIQYF.